This TCR beta chain came from a study of blood T cell repertoires in COVID-19. Participants were aged 18 to 89 years from approximately 24 US areas. Recovered status in Cohort 3 required two negative PCRs, clearance, or symptom resolution. The protocol was immunoSEQ multiplex PCR, while the TCRdb copy is restricted to in-frame clones and leaves out a portion. The sample shows 130,000 to 150,000 clones, 70% to 85% of them seen only once. Germline V CDR1 and CDR2: SGHVS, FQNEAQ. V gave up 1 base and J gave up 3 bases, with 10 bases separating them. The CDR3 spans 15 residues. This clonotype was obtained from a man between 45 and 60 years old who had recovered from COVID-19. The chain recombines TRBV7-8 with TRBJ1-5; perhaps TRBD1 as D (6 bases). The sample was PBMCs or T cells enriched from blood (not recorded which). The CDR3 nucleotides read TGTGCCAGCAGCTTAGAGGGACACTTCAATCAGCCCCAGCATTTT. Translation: CASSLEGHFNQPQHF.